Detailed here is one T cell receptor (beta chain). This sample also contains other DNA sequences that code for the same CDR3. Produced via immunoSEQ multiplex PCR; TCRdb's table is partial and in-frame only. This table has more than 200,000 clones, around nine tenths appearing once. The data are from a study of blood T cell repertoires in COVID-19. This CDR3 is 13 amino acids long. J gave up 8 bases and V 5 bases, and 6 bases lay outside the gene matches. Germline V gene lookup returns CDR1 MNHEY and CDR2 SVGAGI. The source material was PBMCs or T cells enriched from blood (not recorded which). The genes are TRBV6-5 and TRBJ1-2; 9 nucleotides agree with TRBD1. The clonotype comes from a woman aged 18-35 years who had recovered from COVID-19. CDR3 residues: CASSPGQGRGYTF. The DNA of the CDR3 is TGTGCCAGCAGTCCGGGACAGGGAAGGGGCTACACCTTC.